These 28 T cell receptor beta chains originate from one sample sequenced in a study of T cells in women clearing cervical HPV infection. Profiling relied on immunoSEQ multiplex PCR, and the TCRdb table lists in-frame clones only, not all of them. The sample data list 30,000 or so clones. Sequenced: blood buffy coat. Receptors were obtained from a woman aged 18-70 years with a cervical HPV16 infection that either progressed to CIN3+ or cleared (not recorded which).

To note about this clone: The observed sequence ends 3 residues before the CDR3 terminus, with the missing tail filled in from the germline J gene. This chain connects TRBV18 to TRBJ2-5; TRBD1 agrees at 7 bases. CDR1 and CDR2 from the germline V gene are KGHSH and LQKENI. The CDR3 has 15 residues. The J segment lost 5 bases and the V segment lost 3 bases, leaving 9 bases of the junction unmatched. Incomplete CDR3 DNA: TGTGCCAGCTCACCGGTCCAGGGGGTCTGGGAGACC. This sequence encodes CASSPVQGVWET. The whole CDR3 protein reads CASSPVQGVWETQYF.

In regard to this clone: The read ends 3 residues early relative to the CDR3; the germline J gene fills the gap. The chain has TRBV19 and TRBJ2-2; 7 positions agree with TRBD2. CDR1 LNHDA and CDR2 SQIVND come from the germline V gene (reference sequence). The CDR3 is 14 residues long. This CDR3 is CASSIGTRSSPLFF. The sequenced CDR3 bases are TGTGCCAGTAGTATAGGGACTAGGAGTTCACCG. The entire variable domain, with the rest obtained from reference TRBV19 and TRBJ2-2, is as follows: DGGITQSPKYLFRKEGQNVTLSCEQNLNHDAMYWYRQDPGQGLRLIYYSQIVNDFQKGDIAEGYSVSREKKESFPLTVTSAQKNPTAFYLCASSIGTRSSPLFFGEGSRLTVL.

On this clone itself: The read is 3 residues too short to cover the CDR3 end, so that end is filled in from the germline J gene. The chain recombines TRBV2 with TRBJ2-3; TRBD2 is a possible D gene (6 bases). This CDR3 region has 14 residues. The V gene's germline CDR1 is SNHLY and CDR2 FYNNEI. V was clipped by 8 bases and J by 0 bases, with 12 bases between them. The CDR3 region is CASGGIASTDTQYF. The CDR3 bases that were read are TGTGCCAGCGGGGGGATAGCTAGCACAGATACG.

As concerns this clone: The read halts 3 residues ahead of the CDR3 end, with the missing end drawn from the germline J gene. The chain employs TRBV18 and TRBJ2-1; D is ambiguous. Germline values: CDR1 KGHSH, CDR2 LQKENI. V was shortened by 3 bases and J by 8 bases, with 8 bases between the two germline ends. There are 12 residues in the CDR3. The covered CDR3 bases are TGTGCCAGCTCACCTAGCTGGGATGAG. This gives the protein CASSPSWDE. The whole CDR3 is CASSPSWDEQFF.

Note on this clone: The observed sequence ends 3 residues before the CDR3 terminus, with the missing tail filled in from the germline J gene. This chain connects TRBV18 to TRBJ1-2; possible D gene TRBD1, 5 bases. CDR1 and CDR2 from the germline V gene are KGHSH and LQKENI. The CDR3 consists of 14 residues. The sequenced part of the CDR3 DNA is TGTGCCAGCTCACCTCCGGGACTGGTCTACGAC. Translating gives CASSPPGLVYD. The complete CDR3 sequence is CASSPPGLVYDYTF.

Concerning this clone: The read is 3 residues too short to cover the CDR3 end, so that end is filled in from the germline J gene. The chain has TRBV19 and TRBJ2-2; D might be TRBD2 (6 bases). The CDR3 has 15 residues. Germline CDR1 reads LNHDA; CDR2 reads SQIVND (reference sequence). V was cut by 0 bases and J by 1 base, with 6 bases left in between. The part of the CDR3 DNA that was read is TGTGCCAGTAGTATAGAGCGGGAGAACACCGGGGAG. It specifies CASSIERENTGE. The entire CDR3 reads CASSIERENTGELFF.

A remark on this clone: From the germline J gene comes the end of the CDR3, since the read stops 3 residues before it. This rearrangement joins TRBV19 to TRBJ1-2; TRBD1 might be the D (6 bases). This CDR3 has 13 residues. The V and J ends lost 5 bases and 2 bases respectively, with 9 bases between them. Germline V gene data show CDR1 as LNHDA and CDR2 as SQIVND (reference sequence). The DNA read from the CDR3 is TGTGCCAGTAGTTATACAGGGAACTATGGC. Protein: CASSYTGNYG. The whole CDR3 protein reads CASSYTGNYGYTF.

In regard to this clone: The CDR3 end is not reached by the read, which stops 3 residues before it; the germline J gene fills it in. The chain uses TRBV19 and TRBJ2-4; 8 nucleotides agree with TRBD1. The CDR3 spans 18 residues. In germline, CDR1 is LNHDA, CDR2 SQIVND (reference sequence). The sequenced CDR3 bases are TGTGCCAGTAGTATAGATCCCCGCTTGACAGGGGTGGACTATGGT. It encodes CASSIDPRLTGVDYG. In full, the CDR3 is CASSIDPRLTGVDYGQYF. The variable domain in full, completed from reference TRBV19 and TRBJ2-4, reads DGGITQSPKYLFRKEGQNVTLSCEQNLNHDAMYWYRQDPGQGLRLIYYSQIVNDFQKGDIAEGYSVSREKKESFPLTVTSAQKNPTAFYLCASSIDPRLTGVDYGQYFGAGTRLSVL.

CDR3 DNA, as far as it was read: TGTGCCAGTAGTGTTAGGGGGATATCTTCACCA. Its translation: CASSVRGISSP. In full, the CDR3 reads CASSVRGISSPLFF. The chain is built from TRBV19 and TRBJ1-4; tentatively, D is TRBD1 (6 bases). The read ends 3 residues early relative to the CDR3; the germline J gene fills the gap. CDR3 length: 14 amino acids. Per germline, CDR1 LNHDA and CDR2 SQIVND (reference sequence).

With respect to this clone: The read ends 3 residues shy of where the CDR3 ends; the end is completed using the germline J gene. J is TRBJ2-5 and V is TRBV2, with D tentatively TRBD2 (6 bases). The germline V gene encodes CDR1 SNHLY and CDR2 FYNNEI. The CDR3 runs 14 residues. The V gene lost 5 bases and the J gene lost 0 bases, with 10 bases spanning the gap. The DNA read from the CDR3 is TGTGCCAGCAGTCCTACTAGCTACCAAGAGACC. Encoded protein: CASSPTSYQET. The CDR3 in full is CASSPTSYQETQYF.

Judged by frequency, this clone is medium-sized. The identical CDR3 is also encoded by other nucleotide sequences in the sample. Here the CDR3 reads CASSGSGGYNEQFF. The sequenced part of the CDR3 DNA is TGCGCCAGCAGTGGTAGCGGGGGGTACAATGAG. The V gene is TRBV5-1, the J gene TRBJ2-1; 10 bases map to TRBD2. The read finishes 3 residues shy of the CDR3 end, and the germline J gene is used to complete it. Trimming cost V 5 bases and J 4 bases; bases outside gene matches: 3. Germline V lookup: CDR1 SGHRS, CDR2 YFSETQ. This CDR3 spans 14 amino acids.

The CDR3 loop reads CAWGDTYGQYF. CDR3 DNA, as far as it was read: TGTGCCTGGGGGGACACCTATGGT. The chain uses TRBV30 and TRBJ2-4; a weak D match, TRBD1 (6 bases). The sequence runs out 3 residues before the end of the CDR3; the remainder is reconstructed from the germline J gene. The CDR3 spans 11 residues. CDR1 and CDR2 from the germline V gene are GTSNPN and SVGIG (reference sequence).

Regarding this clone: Coverage ceases 3 residues before the CDR3 finishes, and the germline J gene fills in the end. The J gene is TRBJ2-5, the V gene TRBV13; tentatively, D is TRBD1 (6 bases). CDR1 is PRHDT, CDR2 FYEKMQ, per germline (reference sequence). The CDR3 runs to 13 residues. V lost 5 bases, J lost 1 base, and 8 bases lay in between. CDR3 DNA (partial): TGTGCCAGCAGCCTGGACAGCCAAGAGACC. It yields the protein CASSLDSQET. The complete CDR3 protein is CASSLDSQETQYF. The full variable domain, completed using reference TRBV13 and TRBJ2-5, is AAGVIQSPRHLIKEKRETATLKCYPIPRHDTVYWYQQGPGQDPQFLISFYEKMQSDKGSIPDRFSAQQFSDYHSELNMSSLELGDSALYFCASSLDSQETQYFGPGTRLLVL.

Comment on this clone: The CDR3 end falls 3 residues outside the read, so it is completed with the germline J gene. The chain couples TRBV6-2 or TRBV6-3 to TRBJ2-5, with a weak D call TRBD1 (6 bases). The length of the CDR3 is 15 residues. CDR1 and CDR2 (germline): MNHEY, SVGEGT. Trimming removed 4 bases from V and 2 bases from J, with 14 bases in between. The sequenced CDR3 bases are TGTGCCAGCAGTTTTCGGGACACTATTCAAGAGACC. Protein: CASSFRDTIQET. The full CDR3 protein is CASSFRDTIQETQYF.

Remarks on this clone: The read terminates 3 residues before the CDR3 end, so the remaining end is supplied by the germline J gene. J is TRBJ1-1 and V is TRBV6-1; tentatively, D is TRBD1 (5 bases). V was shortened by 4 bases and J by 0 bases, with 12 bases between the two germline ends. The CDR3 contains 15 residues. The germline V gene has CDR1 MNHNS and CDR2 SASEGT. CDR3 residues: CASSARVVLNTEAFF. The sequenced CDR3 bases are TGTGCCAGCAGTGCCAGGGTCGTGCTGAACACTGAA.

Points on this clone: Read data end 3 residues before the CDR3 end; the end is taken from the germline J gene. The chain joins TRBV6-4 to TRBJ2-2; TRBD1 matches 11 bases. The CDR3 spans 14 residues. CDR1 and CDR2 from the germline V gene are MRHNA and SNTAGT. Trimming took 9 bases from V and 3 from J; bases not matched to a gene: 3. The CDR3 protein is CARGDRGYTGELFF. The sequenced part of the CDR3 DNA is TGTGCCAGGGGGGACAGGGGGTACACCGGGGAG.

About this clone itself: The read ends 3 residues early relative to the CDR3; the germline J gene fills the gap. This sequence joins TRBV27 and TRBJ2-5; 9 nucleotides align to TRBD2. V dropped 5 bases and J dropped 4; count of bases not matched to a gene: 11. The CDR3 loop spans 16 amino acids. The germline V gene encodes CDR1 MNHEY and CDR2 SMNVEV (reference sequence). CDR3 bases read: TGTGCCAGCAGTCCGTGGGGGATAGCGGGGGTAGAGACC. Its protein is CASSPWGIAGVET. The whole CDR3 region reads CASSPWGIAGVETQYF.

Comment on this clone: The DNA ends 3 residues before the CDR3 does, and the rest of the CDR3 is filled in from the germline J gene. The chain uses TRBV20-1 and TRBJ1-2; perhaps TRBD1 as D (6 bases). This CDR3 comprises 12 residues. V was pared by 2 bases and J by 4 bases, with 8 bases between. The V gene's germline CDR1 is DFQATT and CDR2 SNEGSKA (reference sequence). Incomplete CDR3 DNA: TGCAGTGCTAGAAGACAGGTCTATGGC. Translation gives CSARRQVYG. The CDR3 in its entirety is CSARRQVYGYTF.

On this clone itself: From the germline J gene comes the end of the CDR3, since the read stops 3 residues before it. The chain carries TRBV5-1 and TRBJ2-7; 9 nucleotides line up with TRBD2. V lost 2 bases, J lost 2 bases, and 2 bases stayed unmatched. The germline CDR1 and CDR2 sequences are SGHRS and YFSETQ. The CDR3 runs 14 residues. The DNA read from the CDR3 is TGCGCCAGCAGCTTACGCGGGAGGGCCTACGAG. Translated: CASSLRGRAYE. The whole CDR3 region reads CASSLRGRAYEQYF.

As concerns this clone: The CDR3 end lies 3 residues beyond the end of the read and is filled in from the germline J gene. V gene TRBV20-1 combines with J gene TRBJ2-1; 7 nucleotides match TRBD2. V trimming: 3 bases; J trimming: 0 bases; junction bases outside the gene matches: 8. Per the germline V gene, CDR1 is DFQATT and CDR2 is SNEGSKA (reference sequence). This CDR3 is 16 amino acids long. The CDR3 spells CSASETSRSSYNEQFF. The CDR3 bases that were read are TGCAGTGCTAGTGAGACTAGCCGAAGCTCCTACAATGAG.

As for this clone: The read ends 3 residues shy of where the CDR3 ends; the end is completed using the germline J gene. V is TRBV20-1 and J is TRBJ2-4; D possibly uses TRBD1 or TRBD2 (5 bases each). The germline CDR1 and CDR2 sequences are DFQATT and SNEGSKA (reference sequence). The CDR3 spans 14 residues. The sequenced part of the CDR3 DNA is TGCAGTGCTAGAGAAGAGGGGCGGAACTATGGT. Protein sequence: CSAREEGRNYG. The entire CDR3 is CSAREEGRNYGQYF.

As concerns this clone: Sequencing ends 3 residues short of the CDR3 end; the germline J gene provides the rest. V is TRBV19 and J is TRBJ2-1; D remains unclear. Germline V gives CDR1 LNHDA, CDR2 SQIVND (reference sequence). Trimming left V 1 base short and J 8 bases short, with 9 bases between. This CDR3 is 13 amino acids long. The CDR3 DNA, read in part, is TGTGCCAGTAGTATAGTCTTAGCAGATGAG. Translating gives CASSIVLADE. The complete CDR3 protein is CASSIVLADEQFF. Full variable domain (rest looked up from reference TRBV19 and TRBJ2-1): DGGITQSPKYLFRKEGQNVTLSCEQNLNHDAMYWYRQDPGQGLRLIYYSQIVNDFQKGDIAEGYSVSREKKESFPLTVTSAQKNPTAFYLCASSIVLADEQFFGPGTRLTVL.

Worth noting for this clone: The missing CDR3 end, 3 residues past where the read stops, is filled in from the germline J gene. J is TRBJ1-5 and V is TRBV30, with 8 bases fitting TRBD1. The V gene's germline CDR1 is GTSNPN and CDR2 SVGIG (reference sequence). V lost 3 bases and J lost 5; bases outside the gene matches: 6. The CDR3 consists of 14 residues. CDR3 DNA, as far as it was read: TGTGCCTGGAGCGGTGACAGGGGATATCAGCCC. Its protein is CAWSGDRGYQP. The whole CDR3 protein is CAWSGDRGYQPQHF.

With respect to this clone: The CDR3 end falls 3 residues outside the read, so it is completed with the germline J gene. The chain combines TRBV30 with TRBJ2-2; 7 nucleotides line up with TRBD2. CDR3 size: 13 residues. The germline V gene has CDR1 GTSNPN and CDR2 SVGIG (reference sequence). CDR3 bases read: TGTGCCAGGGCTCGGGACTATAATTCACCG. Translated: CARARDYNSP. From start to end, the CDR3 is CARARDYNSPLFF. The full variable domain, rest sourced from reference TRBV30 and TRBJ2-2, is SQTIHQWPATLVQPVGSPLSLECTVEGTSNPNLYWYRQAAGRGLQLLFYSVGIGQISSEVPQNLSASRPQDRQFILSSKKLLLSDSGFYLCARARDYNSPLFFGEGSRLTVL.

With respect to this clone: The read is 3 residues too short to cover the CDR3 end, so that end is filled in from the germline J gene. The rearrangement uses TRBV2 and TRBJ2-4, with TRBD1 matching over 7 bases. Germline V gives CDR1 SNHLY, CDR2 FYNNEI. The length of the CDR3 is 15 residues. CDR3: CASSEPTGVLYGQYF. Partial CDR3 DNA: TGTGCCAGCAGTGAGCCAACAGGGGTTCTCTATGGT.

CDR3 DNA, as far as it was read: TGTGCCAGCAGGGGCCAAGGAGCGGGAACACACTACAATGAG. Translated, it gives CASRGQGAGTHYNE. The whole CDR3 sequence reads CASRGQGAGTHYNEQFF. The chain is built from TRBV6-2 or TRBV6-3 and TRBJ2-1, with 7 bases matching TRBD2. The read stops 3 residues short of the end of the CDR3; the missing end is completed from the germline J gene. The CDR3 extends over 17 amino acids. Unmatched junction bases numbered 14, after V lost 6 bases and J lost 3 bases. Germline values: CDR1 MNHEY, CDR2 SVGEGT.

The CDR3 DNA, read in part, is TGTGCCAGCAGCCTAGTTCTATACGAG. Translating gives CASSLVLYE. The whole CDR3 region reads CASSLVLYEQYF. The V call is TRBV6-2 or TRBV6-3, the J call TRBJ2-7; D uncertain. The read comes to an end 3 residues before the CDR3 does, leaving the germline J gene to fill in the end. The CDR3 has 12 residues. V lost 6 bases to trimming and J lost 4 bases, with 10 bases between them. The germline gives CDR1 MNHEY, CDR2 SVGEGT.

For this clone: The read ends 3 residues shy of where the CDR3 ends; the end is completed using the germline J gene. V and J are TRBV2 and TRBJ2-4; TRBD2 is a possible D gene (5 bases). The CDR3 spans 12 residues. Germline CDR1 and CDR2: SNHLY and FYNNEI. CDR3 residues: CASSRPDYGQYF. CDR3 DNA (partial): TGTGCCAGCAGTCGCCCAGACTATGGT.